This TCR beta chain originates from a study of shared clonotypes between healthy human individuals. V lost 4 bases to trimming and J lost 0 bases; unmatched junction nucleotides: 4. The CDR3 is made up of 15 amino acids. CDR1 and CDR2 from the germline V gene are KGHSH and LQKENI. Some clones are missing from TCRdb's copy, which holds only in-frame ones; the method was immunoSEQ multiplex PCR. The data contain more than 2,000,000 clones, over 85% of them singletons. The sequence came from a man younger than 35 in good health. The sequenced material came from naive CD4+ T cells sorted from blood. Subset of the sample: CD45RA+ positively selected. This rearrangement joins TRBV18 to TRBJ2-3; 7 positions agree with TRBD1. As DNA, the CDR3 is TGTGCCAGCTCACGGACAGGCCCTAGCACAGATACGCAGTATTTT. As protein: CASSRTGPSTDTQYF.